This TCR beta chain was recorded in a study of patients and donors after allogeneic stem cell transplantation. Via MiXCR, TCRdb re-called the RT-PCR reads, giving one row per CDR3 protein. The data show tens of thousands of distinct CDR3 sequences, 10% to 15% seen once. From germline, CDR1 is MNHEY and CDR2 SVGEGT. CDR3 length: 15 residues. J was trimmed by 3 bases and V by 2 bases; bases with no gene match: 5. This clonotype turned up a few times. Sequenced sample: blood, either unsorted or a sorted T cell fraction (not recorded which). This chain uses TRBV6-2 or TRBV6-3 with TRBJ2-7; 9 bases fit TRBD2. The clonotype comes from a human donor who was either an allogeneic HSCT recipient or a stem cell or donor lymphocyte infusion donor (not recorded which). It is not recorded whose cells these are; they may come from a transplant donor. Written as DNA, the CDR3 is TGTGCCAGCAGTTACCCGCCTAGCGGGGTCTACGAGCAGTACTTC. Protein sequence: CASSYPPSGVYEQYF.